This TCR beta chain was observed in a study of control samples from healthy donors and cancer patients. The V gene's germline CDR1 is SGHNT and CDR2 YYREEE (reference sequence). The length of the CDR3 is 15 residues. Trimming stripped 0 bases from V and 2 bases from J, with 11 bases between. Repertoires were generated with immunoSEQ multiplex PCR, while TCRdb's copy carries only in-frame clones and drops some. The data show under 70,000 clones, around 90% seen once. The TCR was taken from a man aged 60-69 years with head and neck cancer. Sequenced: PBMCs. This rearrangement joins TRBV5-4 to TRBJ2-5; no definite D call. The CDR3 loop reads CASSLDPLGQETQYF. The CDR3 DNA sequence: TGTGCCAGCAGCTTGGATCCTTTGGGGCAAGAGACCCAGTACTTC. The full variable domain, its missing parts supplied by reference TRBV5-4 and TRBJ2-5, is ETGVTQSPTHLIKTRGQQVTLRCSSQSGHNTVSWYQQALGQGPQFIFQYYREEENGRGNFPPRFSGLQFPNYSSELNVNALELDDSALYLCASSLDPLGQETQYFGPGTRLLVL.